This T cell receptor (beta chain) was recorded in a study of chemoradiotherapy in HPV16-positive cancers. The CDR3 contains 12 residues. V lost 2 bases to trimming and J lost 8 bases, with 10 bases between them. The germline gives CDR1 GTSNPN, CDR2 SVGIG (reference sequence). Assay used: immunoSEQ multiplex PCR; TCRdb lists only in-frame clones, some missing. This repertoire shows about 9,600 clones, about 80% found once; its top ten account for roughly 13%. The sample was tumor tissue, taken from a patient who underwent chemoradiotherapy. This chain uses TRBV30 with TRBJ2-1; D is uncertain. The TCR sequence derives from a human donor with HPV-associated anogenital cancer. This CDR3 is CAWSPHFDEQFF. The CDR3 DNA is TGTGCCTGGAGTCCCCACTTCGATGAGCAGTTCTTC.